The T cell receptor (beta chain) described here comes from a study of radiotherapy plus CTLA-4 blockade in lung cancer. Patients in the study, people with chemo-refractory metastatic non-small-cell lung cancer, received focal radiation plus ipilimumab CTLA-4 blockade. Produced via immunoSEQ multiplex PCR; TCRdb's table is partial and in-frame only. Here the sample spans more than 40,000 clones, 75% to 85% being singletons. The sequencing here drew on peripheral blood, taken from a patient treated with radiotherapy plus ipilimumab. The source is a human donor with non-small cell lung cancer who had stable disease on radiotherapy plus ipilimumab.

Written as DNA, the CDR3 is TGTGCCACCAGCAGAGTCCGGACAGGGGCCTACGAGCAGTACTTC. Its protein product is CATSRVRTGAYEQYF. This chain joins TRBV15 and TRBJ2-7, with 9 bases lining up with TRBD1. CDR1 is LNHNV, CDR2 YYDKDF, per germline (reference sequence). This CDR3 contains 15 residues. V shed 1 base and J 2 bases; nucleotides not matched to a gene: 3.